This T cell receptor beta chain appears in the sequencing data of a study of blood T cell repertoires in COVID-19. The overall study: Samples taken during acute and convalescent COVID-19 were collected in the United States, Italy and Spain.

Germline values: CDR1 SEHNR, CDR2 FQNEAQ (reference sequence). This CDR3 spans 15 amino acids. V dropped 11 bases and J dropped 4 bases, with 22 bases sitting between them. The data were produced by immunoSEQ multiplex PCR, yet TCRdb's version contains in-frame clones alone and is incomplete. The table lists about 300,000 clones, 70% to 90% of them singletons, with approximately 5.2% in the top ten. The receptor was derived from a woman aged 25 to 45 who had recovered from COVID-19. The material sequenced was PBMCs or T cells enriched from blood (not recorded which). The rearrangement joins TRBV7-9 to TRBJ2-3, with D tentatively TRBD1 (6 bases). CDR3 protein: CAGNPTGSDADTQYF. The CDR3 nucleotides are TGTGCCGGGAACCCTACAGGGTCGGACGCAGATACGCAGTATTTT.